The entry that follows covers one TCR beta chain sequence. The data were taken from a study of T cell responses to AZD1222 COVID-19 vaccine. At the level of the study: The study pooled second doses at about 4 or about 12 weeks.

V lost 0 bases and J lost 9, with 12 bases in between. The germline CDR1 and CDR2 sequences are SGHTA and FQGTGA. This CDR3 is 14 amino acids long. Sequencing used immunoSEQ multiplex PCR; TCRdb keeps in-frame clones, though not all of them. The top ten clones hold approximately 3.4% of a sample with some 140,000 clones, roughly nine tenths of them seen once. The rearrangement joins TRBV7-3 to TRBJ2-1; a possible D gene is TRBD2 (6 bases). The receptor's source is an adult in good health. This specimen was peripheral blood, taken on day 0 of AZD1222 vaccination. In DNA form, the CDR3 reads TGTGCCAGCAGCTTAACTAGCGGAAACTCTGAGCAGTTCTTC. Its protein is CASSLTSGNSEQFF.